These T cell receptor beta chains were read from a single sample in a study of T cell responses to AZD1222 COVID-19 vaccine. Libraries were prepared by immunoSEQ multiplex PCR; TCRdb keeps only in-frame clonotypes and omits some of them. The table lists roughly 150,000 clones, 90% of them singletons, with about 6% in the top ten. The material sequenced was peripheral blood, taken 28 days after the second AZD1222 dose. These receptors all come from an adult who received the AZD1222 COVID-19 vaccine. CDR3s include the opening cysteine and the closing phenylalanine or tryptophan. A D gene is named only where the DNA matches it firmly. Clone size appears in some rows only: once, few, many, or a class for an expanded clone.

j_call d_call clone_size v_call cdr3_length cdr3_nt cdr3_aa
TRBJ2-1 . . TRBV3-1/TRBV3-2 15 TGTGCCAGCAGCCAACCTGGCAGGGGATACAATGAGCAGTTCTTC CASSQPGRGYNEQFF
TRBJ1-5 TRBD1 few TRBV28 12 TGTGCCAGCGAAGGACAGGATCAGCCCCAGCATTTT CASEGQDQPQHF
TRBJ2-1 TRBD2 . TRBV4-3 14 TGCGCCAGCAGGGGACTAGAGTCGCACAATGAGCAGTTCTTC CASRGLESHNEQFF
TRBJ2-7 . once TRBV29-1 13 TGCAGCGTGGTGGGACTCCCGGAGGCCGAGCAGTACTTC CSVVGLPEAEQYF
TRBJ2-2 TRBD2 . TRBV5-5 18 TGTGCCAGCAGCTTGGATTTTTGGGCGGGAGGGAACACCGGGGAGCTGTTTTTT CASSLDFWAGGNTGELFF
TRBJ1-3 . once TRBV19 15 TGTGCCAGCTCCTCCGCAGGGGTCTCTGGAAACACCATATATTTT CASSSAGVSGNTIYF
TRBJ2-1 TRBD2 . TRBV6-5 14 TGTGCCAGCAGTTTCGGCGGGGGACTCAATGAGCAGTTCTTC CASSFGGGLNEQFF
TRBJ2-3 . . TRBV18 14 TGTGCCAGCTCCAGGGGGGACTTGACAGATACGCAGTATTTT CASSRGDLTDTQYF
TRBJ2-3 . . TRBV2 12 TGTGCCAGCAATGGTGCAACAGATACGCAGTATTTT CASNGATDTQYF
TRBJ2-7 TRBD1 . TRBV28 13 TGTGCCAGCAGAGGACAGGGGTACCTCGAGCAGTACTTC CASRGQGYLEQYF
TRBJ2-7 . . TRBV29-1 14 TGCAGCGCCGCCCCCGGGGGCCCCACCTACGAGCAGTACTTC CSAAPGGPTYEQYF
TRBJ2-2 . . TRBV25-1 14 TGTGCCAGCAGTGAACTGGTAGACGACCGGGAGCTGTTTTTT CASSELVDDRELFF
TRBJ2-3 TRBD2 . TRBV6-2/TRBV6-3 17 TGTGCCAGCAGTTACTCGATGATTAGCGGGAGCTTAAATACGCAGTATTTT CASSYSMISGSLNTQYF
TRBJ1-1 . . TRBV6-2/TRBV6-3 13 TGTGCCAGCAGTCTACAAAGTTCCACTGAAGCTTTCTTT CASSLQSSTEAFF
TRBJ2-1 . . TRBV29-1 11 TGCAGCACCCTCTCGGGGACCGTGGGGTTCTTC CSTLSGTVGFF
TRBJ1-2 . few TRBV4-3 14 TGCGCCAGCAGCCGGGGGGACACTAACTATGGCTACACCTTC CASSRGDTNYGYTF
TRBJ2-7 . . TRBV30 16 TGTGCCTGGAGTCCGGGACAGAGGGAGGGCCGCTACGAGCAGTACTTC CAWSPGQREGRYEQYF
TRBJ1-2 . . TRBV6-6 14 TGTGCCAGCACCTACAGGGCAGGGAACTATGGCTACACCTTC CASTYRAGNYGYTF
TRBJ2-2 . . TRBV24-1 15 TGTGCCACCAGTGACCCGGCTCCCGGCACCGGGGAGCTGTTTTTT CATSDPAPGTGELFF
TRBJ1-6 . . TRBV28 14 TGTGCCAGCAGCACGTTGGGTCGGAATTCACCCCTCCACTTT CASSTLGRNSPLHF
TRBJ1-6 . . TRBV10-3 12 TGTGCCATCAGTGGTCTTAATTCACCCCTCCACTTT CAISGLNSPLHF
TRBJ1-5 TRBD1 . TRBV28 14 TGTGCCAGCAGTCCGGGACAGCGAGATCAGCCCCAGCATTTT CASSPGQRDQPQHF
TRBJ2-7 TRBD2 once TRBV5-1 15 TGCGCCAGCAGCGCCGGACTAGCTGTCGGCTACGAGCAGTACTTC CASSAGLAVGYEQYF
TRBJ2-1 . . TRBV6-6 11 TGTGCCAGCGGGGGATACAATGAGCAGTTCTTC CASGGYNEQFF
TRBJ2-2 TRBD2 . TRBV30 15 TGTGCCTGGAGTGGCCTAGCGGGGGGTACCGGGGAGCTGTTTTTT CAWSGLAGGTGELFF
TRBJ1-3 . . TRBV19 14 TGTGCCAGTAGCCTCCGGACGGCCGGAAACACCATATATTTT CASSLRTAGNTIYF
TRBJ1-2 TRBD1 . TRBV6-4 15 TGTGCCAGCAGTGAGACAGGGGAGGCAGACTATGGCTACACCTTC CASSETGEADYGYTF
TRBJ1-2 TRBD1 . TRBV5-6 14 TGTGCCAGCAGCTTTTCGCAGGGGGCTGGGGGCTACACCTTC CASSFSQGAGGYTF
TRBJ2-7 . . TRBV6-2/TRBV6-3 15 TGTGCCAGCAGTTACTCGTCCATTACGCAAGGGGGGCAGTACTTC CASSYSSITQGGQYF
TRBJ2-5 TRBD2 once TRBV11-1 16 TGTGCCAGCAGCTATGGACTAGCGGGGGGCGGAGAGACCCAGTACTTC CASSYGLAGGGETQYF
TRBJ2-3 TRBD2 . TRBV30 15 TGTGCCTGGAGTCGGCTAGCGGGAGCCGTAGATACGCAGTATTTT CAWSRLAGAVDTQYF
TRBJ1-5 TRBD1 . TRBV19 17 TGTGCCAGTAGCAACACCGTGACAGGGGGGAGGAATCAGCCCCAGCATTTT CASSNTVTGGRNQPQHF
TRBJ1-4 . once TRBV5-1 15 TGCGCCAGCAGCCCAGGACAGCCCGCTCTTGGAAAACTGTTTTTT CASSPGQPALGKLFF
TRBJ1-5 . . TRBV19 14 TGTGCCAGTAGTATAGAACAGGGTGGTCAGCCCCAGCATTTT CASSIEQGGQPQHF
TRBJ1-5 TRBD1 . TRBV6-2/TRBV6-3 15 TGTGCCAGCAGTCCGGACAGGGGGCGTAATCAGCCCCAGCATTTT CASSPDRGRNQPQHF
TRBJ2-3 . . TRBV6-5 12 TGTGCCAGTTGGGGGAGCACAGATACGCAGTATTTT CASWGSTDTQYF
TRBJ2-1 . . TRBV10-3 13 TGTGCCATCATCGGGGCCCAGGGTAGGGAGCAGTTCTTC CAIIGAQGREQFF
TRBJ1-5 . . TRBV19 14 TGTGCCAGTACCCACGGCCAGCTTAATCAGCCCCAGCATTTT CASTHGQLNQPQHF
TRBJ1-6 . . TRBV28 12 TGTGCCAGCGGGGGTCCCAATTCACCCCTCCACTTT CASGGPNSPLHF
TRBJ2-7 TRBD1 . TRBV7-9 14 TGTGCCAGCAGCCCGGACAGGGGGTTGTACGAGCAGTACTTC CASSPDRGLYEQYF
TRBJ2-1 TRBD1 . TRBV7-8 15 TGTGCCAGCAGCCTGGACAGGGGGCAGGCGAATGAGCAGTTCTTC CASSLDRGQANEQFF
TRBJ1-2 . . TRBV4-2 17 TGTGCCAGCAGCCAAGAGGGGGGTGCCAGGGCTAACTATGGCTACACCTTC CASSQEGGARANYGYTF
TRBJ2-2 . few TRBV28 14 TGTGCCAGCAGTCCCCCATATCCGGCCGGGGAGCTGTTTTTT CASSPPYPAGELFF
TRBJ2-1 . . TRBV10-2 15 TGCGCCAGCAGTGATCGCCCCGGAGGGTACAATGAGCAGTTCTTC CASSDRPGGYNEQFF
TRBJ1-6 . . TRBV6-5 15 TGTGCCAGCAGTTGGACGGACGGAAAAAATTCACCCCTCCACTTT CASSWTDGKNSPLHF
TRBJ2-1 TRBD2 . TRBV5-1 16 TGCGCCAGCAGCTTGATGCCGGGGGGATCCTACAATGAGCAGTTCTTC CASSLMPGGSYNEQFF